The next 14 T cell receptor beta chains were all read from a single sample in a study of blood T cell repertoires in COVID-19. This table comes from immunoSEQ multiplex PCR, and its TCRdb copy is limited to in-frame clones, with some not included. Among roughly 100,000 clones listed, 60% to 85% were seen once. The specimen was peripheral blood. The source of these receptors is a woman older than 75 with acute or convalescent COVID-19.

The V gene is TRBV6-1, the J gene TRBJ1-2; D possibly corresponds to TRBD1 (6 bases). V lost 3 bases to trimming and J lost 5 bases, with 10 bases between them. Looked up from germline, CDR1 is MNHNS and CDR2 is SASEGT. The CDR3 is made up of 13 amino acids. The CDR3 here is CASSEWGRYGYTF. DNA for the CDR3: TGTGCCAGCAGTGAGTGGGGGCGGTATGGCTACACCTTC.

The chain recombines TRBV18 with TRBJ2-3; 8 bases fit TRBD2. Germline CDR1 KGHSH, CDR2 LQKENI. The CDR3 loop spans 16 amino acids. The junction had 2 bases not matched to a gene; V was cut back by 0 bases and J by 0 bases. Here the CDR3 reads CASSPPSSGSTDTQYF. CDR3 bases: TGTGCCAGCTCACCACCGTCTAGCGGGAGCACAGATACGCAGTATTTT. Full variable domain (remainder filled in from reference TRBV18 and TRBJ2-3): NAGVMQNPRHLVRRRGQEARLRCSPMKGHSHVYWYRQLPEEGLKFMVYLQKENIIDESGMPKERFSAEFPKEGPSILRIQQVVRGDSAAYFCASSPPSSGSTDTQYFGPGTRLTVL.

V usage is TRBV27 and J usage is TRBJ2-7; 8 bases agree with TRBD2. The V and J ends lost 7 bases and 1 base, in that order; junction bases with no gene match: 12. Germline V gives CDR1 MNHEY, CDR2 SMNVEV (reference sequence). The CDR3 runs to 16 residues. The CDR3: CASTTLGRGGSYEQYF. DNA for the CDR3: TGTGCCAGCACCACCTTGGGCCGGGGGGGATCCTACGAGCAGTACTTC.

The chain links TRBV7-8 to TRBJ2-3; 14 positions match TRBD2. Losses at the gene ends were 5 bases for V and 6 bases for J; bases not matched to a gene: 7. The germline V gene has CDR1 SGHVS and CDR2 FQNEAQ. CDR3 size: 16 residues. The CDR3 bases are TGTGCCAGCAGCCCGCCAAGGACTAGCGGGGGGGATACGCAGTATTTT. It translates to CASSPPRTSGGDTQYF.

The chain couples TRBV5-1 to TRBJ2-3; D might be TRBD1 (6 bases). V lost 0 bases and J 2 bases, leaving 13 bases between the germline ends. This CDR3 has 16 residues. From germline, CDR1 is SGHRS and CDR2 YFSETQ. The CDR3 region is CASSLGARGVTDTQYF. Written as DNA, the CDR3 is TGCGCCAGCAGCTTGGGGGCCAGGGGAGTCACAGATACGCAGTATTTT.

V gene TRBV5-1 combines with J gene TRBJ2-2, with a tentative D call TRBD1 (5 bases). CDR3 length equals 15 residues. The V end was cut by 5 bases, the J end by 2 bases, with 13 bases between. From germline, CDR1 is SGHRS and CDR2 YFSETQ. This CDR3 is CASSTDSFNTGELFF. Here the CDR3 DNA reads TGCGCCAGCAGTACAGACAGCTTTAACACCGGGGAGCTGTTTTTT. The entire variable domain, with the rest obtained from reference TRBV5-1 and TRBJ2-2, is as follows: KAGVTQTPRYLIKTRGQQVTLSCSPISGHRSVSWYQQTPGQGLQFLFEYFSETQRNKGNFPGRFSGRQFSNSRSEMNVSTLELGDSALYLCASSTDSFNTGELFFGEGSRLTVL.

The chain is built from TRBV4-1 and TRBJ2-7, with 8 bases identical to TRBD2. Trimming took 4 bases from V and 2 from J; bases not matched to a gene: 7. The CDR3 has 15 amino acids. The germline gives CDR1 MGHRA, CDR2 YSYEKL. The CDR3 bases are TGCGCCAGCAGCCCGCAGCTAGCGGGCACCTACGAGCAGTACTTC. It encodes CASSPQLAGTYEQYF.

This clone was found a few times. V gene TRBV9 combines with J gene TRBJ2-1; the D gene is possibly TRBD2 (5 bases). Germline loops: CDR1 SGDLS, CDR2 YYNGEE. This CDR3 is 13 amino acids long. Trimming left V 2 bases short and J 9 bases short, with 12 bases between. The CDR3 sequence: CASSVRPAGEQFF. The CDR3, as DNA: TGTGCCAGCAGCGTCCGACCCGCGGGTGAGCAGTTCTTC.

This chain uses TRBV3-1 (or the pseudogene TRBV3-2) with TRBJ1-1; 8 nucleotides match TRBD1. The germline CDR1 and CDR2 sequences are LGHDT and YNNKEL (reference sequence). The CDR3 has 15 residues. The V segment lost 0 bases and the J segment 8 bases; nucleotides outside the gene matches: 8. The CDR3 coding sequence is TGTGCCAGCAGCCAAGATCTTGTCAGGGGGCGGGAAGCTTTCTTT. Its protein is CASSQDLVRGREAFF.

The rearrangement uses TRBV10-3 and TRBJ1-1; 7 bases fit TRBD1. The CDR3 is made up of 13 amino acids. The ends lost 10 bases at V and 4 bases at J; junction bases unmatched: 9. CDR1 ENHRY and CDR2 SYGVKD come from the germline V gene. CDR3 nucleotide sequence: TGTGCCACCGTCGACAGGGCCAGCACTGAAGCTTTCTTT. Protein: CATVDRASTEAFF.

The rearrangement joins TRBV6-5 to TRBJ1-3, with D hard to call. Germline CDR1 is MNHEY and CDR2 is SVGAGI. Trimming took 2 bases from V and 0 from J, leaving 8 bases between them. This CDR3 is 15 amino acids long. The CDR3, as DNA: TGTGCCAGCAGTTACGATTTACTCTCTGGAAACACCATATATTTT. It yields the protein CASSYDLLSGNTIYF.

V gene TRBV18 combines with J gene TRBJ1-3, with D uncertain. Germline values: CDR1 KGHSH, CDR2 LQKENI. V was shortened by 3 bases and J by 0 bases, with 9 bases between the two germline ends. The CDR3 length is 15 residues. The CDR3 loop is CASSPGEGSGNTIYF. DNA for the CDR3: TGTGCCAGCTCACCCGGTGAGGGCTCTGGAAACACCATATATTTT.

This clone was recorded a few times. V is TRBV10-3 and J is TRBJ1-3; D is undetermined. The germline V and J ends were trimmed by 6 bases and 0 bases, with 12 bases remaining between them. Looked up from germline, CDR1 is ENHRY and CDR2 is SYGVKD. This CDR3 contains 15 residues. The CDR3, as DNA: TGTGCCATCAGAAGGACTGGCAACTCTGGAAACACCATATATTTT. Protein sequence: CAIRRTGNSGNTIYF.

This clone turned up a few times. This chain connects TRBV7-2 to TRBJ1-6, with 7 bases lining up with TRBD1. V dropped 5 bases and J dropped 13; count of bases not matched to a gene: 8. The CDR3 length is 13 residues. CDR1 and CDR2 (germline): SGHTA, FQGNSA. The CDR3 DNA is TGTGCCAGCAGCCCACAGGGGTCGATGCCCCTCCACTTT. Translating it yields CASSPQGSMPLHF. The entire variable domain, with the rest obtained from reference TRBV7-2 and TRBJ1-6, is as follows: GAGVSQSPSNKVTEKGKDVELRCDPISGHTALYWYRQSLGQGLEFLIYFQGNSAPDKSGLPSDRFSAERTGGSVSTLTIQRTQQEDSAVYLCASSPQGSMPLHFGNGTRLTVT.